Listed below are T cell receptor beta chains from one sample, sequenced in a study of blood T cell repertoires in COVID-19. Clones were sequenced by immunoSEQ multiplex PCR, and TCRdb holds only the in-frame ones, with some missing. The sample records roughly 65,000 clones, approximately 86% being singletons. Sequencing input: peripheral blood. The source is a man aged 45-65 years with acute or convalescent COVID-19. Both conserved end residues are part of each CDR3. The D gene is left open where the match is weak. Not all rows give a size; the values are once, few, many and, for expanded clones, a class.

v_call: TRBV18; d_call: -; clone_size: -; j_call: TRBJ2-2; cdr3_aa: CASSLNFYRETNTGELFF
v_call: TRBV25-1; d_call: TRBD2; clone_size: -; j_call: TRBJ2-3; cdr3_aa: CASSFLAGDTQYF
v_call: TRBV6-5; d_call: TRBD1; clone_size: -; j_call: TRBJ2-4; cdr3_aa: CASRHRGAKNIQYF
v_call: TRBV28; d_call: -; clone_size: -; j_call: TRBJ2-2; cdr3_aa: CASSPRGGELFF
v_call: TRBV6-5; d_call: -; clone_size: -; j_call: TRBJ1-6; cdr3_aa: CASGQEAPGVSPLHF
v_call: TRBV12-3/TRBV12-4; d_call: TRBD1; clone_size: -; j_call: TRBJ1-1; cdr3_aa: CASSDRGSAFF
v_call: TRBV12-3/TRBV12-4; d_call: -; clone_size: -; j_call: TRBJ1-2; cdr3_aa: CASSLAGDGYTF
v_call: TRBV18; d_call: -; clone_size: -; j_call: TRBJ1-6; cdr3_aa: CASSPWSRGLNSPLHF
v_call: TRBV29-1; d_call: TRBD1; clone_size: -; j_call: TRBJ1-2; cdr3_aa: CSVVGGGYSGYTF
v_call: TRBV30; d_call: -; clone_size: -; j_call: TRBJ1-3; cdr3_aa: CAWNKAGGNTIYF
v_call: TRBV7-9; d_call: TRBD1; clone_size: -; j_call: TRBJ1-1; cdr3_aa: CASSLEGATEAFF
v_call: TRBV7-9; d_call: TRBD1; clone_size: -; j_call: TRBJ1-2; cdr3_aa: CASSLGAGGDYGYTF
v_call: TRBV9; d_call: -; clone_size: -; j_call: TRBJ2-5; cdr3_aa: CASSATSLEHQETQYF
v_call: TRBV9; d_call: -; clone_size: -; j_call: TRBJ1-4; cdr3_aa: CASSVVGRPDEKLFF
v_call: TRBV18; d_call: TRBD1; clone_size: -; j_call: TRBJ2-5; cdr3_aa: CASSPREDRGETQYF
v_call: TRBV12-3/TRBV12-4; d_call: -; clone_size: -; j_call: TRBJ1-5; cdr3_aa: CASSLQGNQPQHF
v_call: TRBV5-1; d_call: -; clone_size: -; j_call: TRBJ2-1; cdr3_aa: CASSLARDEQFF
v_call: TRBV21-1; d_call: -; clone_size: -; j_call: TRBJ1-5; cdr3_aa: CASSRGTGQNQPQHF
v_call: TRBV9; d_call: -; clone_size: -; j_call: TRBJ2-2; cdr3_aa: CASSVDPGLNTGELFF
v_call: TRBV7-9; d_call: -; clone_size: -; j_call: TRBJ2-5; cdr3_aa: CASSTRGPETQYF
v_call: TRBV7-9; d_call: -; clone_size: -; j_call: TRBJ1-1; cdr3_aa: CASSLVGSLAEAFF
v_call: TRBV9; d_call: TRBD1; clone_size: once; j_call: TRBJ2-1; cdr3_aa: CASSPYDRAYNEQFF
v_call: TRBV30; d_call: TRBD2; clone_size: few; j_call: TRBJ2-1; cdr3_aa: CAWSRRGGRYNEQFF
v_call: TRBV6-5; d_call: -; clone_size: -; j_call: TRBJ2-7; cdr3_aa: CASSRGYEQYF
v_call: TRBV6-6; d_call: -; clone_size: -; j_call: TRBJ2-2; cdr3_aa: CASRLYRGELFF
v_call: TRBV15; d_call: TRBD1; clone_size: -; j_call: TRBJ1-2; cdr3_aa: CATSRDPDRAYGYTF
v_call: TRBV19; d_call: TRBD2; clone_size: -; j_call: TRBJ2-3; cdr3_aa: CASTSRGGPDTQYF
v_call: TRBV5-1; d_call: -; clone_size: -; j_call: TRBJ2-1; cdr3_aa: CASSLRLVNNEQFF
v_call: TRBV5-1; d_call: -; clone_size: -; j_call: TRBJ1-1; cdr3_aa: CASSRSSGNTEAFF
v_call: TRBV7-9; d_call: -; clone_size: -; j_call: TRBJ2-3; cdr3_aa: CASSPDSDSFGTDTQYF
v_call: TRBV7-2; d_call: TRBD1; clone_size: few; j_call: TRBJ1-5; cdr3_aa: CASSDGTGRNQPQHF
v_call: TRBV9; d_call: TRBD2; clone_size: -; j_call: TRBJ2-1; cdr3_aa: CASSGELAGGTDEQFF
v_call: TRBV7-5; d_call: -; clone_size: -; j_call: TRBJ2-2; cdr3_aa: CARSQHLGTSNTGELFF
v_call: TRBV5-1; d_call: -; clone_size: -; j_call: TRBJ2-7; cdr3_aa: CASSEGTSYEQYF
v_call: TRBV11-3; d_call: -; clone_size: once; j_call: TRBJ2-3; cdr3_aa: CASRARSTDTQYF
v_call: TRBV7-3; d_call: -; clone_size: few; j_call: TRBJ2-7; cdr3_aa: CASSLGGRGYEQYF
v_call: TRBV7-7; d_call: -; clone_size: -; j_call: TRBJ2-2; cdr3_aa: CASSLGVAAPTGELFF
v_call: TRBV5-1; d_call: -; clone_size: -; j_call: TRBJ1-2; cdr3_aa: CASQPYAGPNYGYTF
v_call: TRBV5-1; d_call: TRBD2; clone_size: -; j_call: TRBJ2-7; cdr3_aa: CASSGSGSRGEQYF
v_call: TRBV27; d_call: -; clone_size: -; j_call: TRBJ2-7; cdr3_aa: CASSTPPGTPTYEQYF
v_call: TRBV9; d_call: -; clone_size: -; j_call: TRBJ1-1; cdr3_aa: CASSAQGLVPEAFF
v_call: TRBV9; d_call: -; clone_size: -; j_call: TRBJ2-3; cdr3_aa: CASTSGDSSTDTQYF
v_call: TRBV7-9; d_call: -; clone_size: few; j_call: TRBJ1-6; cdr3_aa: CASSFGLESLHF
v_call: TRBV6-1; d_call: TRBD1; clone_size: -; j_call: TRBJ1-2; cdr3_aa: CASSDTGQVYTF
v_call: TRBV3-1/TRBV3-2; d_call: -; clone_size: -; j_call: TRBJ2-2; cdr3_aa: CASSQEGGVSGELFF
v_call: TRBV7-9; d_call: TRBD1; clone_size: few; j_call: TRBJ2-7; cdr3_aa: CASSSLGTDSYEQYF
v_call: TRBV12-5; d_call: -; clone_size: -; j_call: TRBJ2-7; cdr3_aa: CASGSTSTAYEQYF